This T cell receptor (beta chain) was sequenced in a study of blood T cells in healthy people across ages. Through a sample-barcoded 5' primer and a J-beta primer mix, a second PCR was run for roughly 6 to 11 cycles. Each single sample gave us at least 2.5 million CDR3-containing paired-end reads. TCRdb recomputed calls from the 5' RACE reads with MiXCR, one row per CDR3 protein. This table has about 1.7 million distinct CDR3 sequences, roughly 28% appearing once. About 10 milliliters of peripheral blood were drawn from each donor into EDTA-treated tubes. Germline V CDR1 and CDR2: SGHDN, FVKESK. CDR3 size: 17 residues. The junction had 13 bases not matched to a gene; V was cut back by 4 bases and J by 11 bases. Findings of the study overall: Expanded clonotype changes were possibly confounded by unknown donor CMV status.

For this clonotype: Its cognate antigen is unknown.

The chain links TRBV14 to TRBJ2-1, with 14 bases aligning to TRBD2. The sequenced sample consisted of blood. This clonotype was sampled from a woman in her twenties or thirties in good health. In nucleotides, the CDR3 is TGTGCCAGCAGCCTTCTCTTACCGGGACTAGCGGGAGTCAAGCAGTTCTTC. It encodes CASSLLLPGLAGVKQFF.